This is a list of T cell receptor beta chains from one sample in a study of T cells after yellow fever vaccination. TCRdb re-derived calls from the 5' RACE reads in MiXCR, one entry per CDR3 protein. This sample carries roughly 500,000 distinct CDR3 sequences, under 25% of them seen once, and the ten largest clones take approximately 14%. This sample comprised PBMCs, obtained 15 days after the yellow fever booster vaccination. The receptors here all came from a man aged 30 to 45 who received the YFV17D yellow fever vaccine. Each CDR3 is given with its conserved first and last residue. D genes are given only for firm matches. The size of a clone is reported for some rows only, either as once, few or many, or as a class for expanded clones.

-,TRBV11-2,TRBJ1-2,-,TGTGCCAGCAGCTTCTTTCGACAGAACGATGGCTACACCTTC,CASSFFRQNDGYTF
TRBD2,TRBV20-1,TRBJ2-1,-,TGCAGTGCTGAACTAGCGGCATCCTACAATGAGCAGTTCTTC,CSAELAASYNEQFF
-,TRBV6-1,TRBJ2-7,-,TGTGCCAGCAGTGAAGTTTGGGCAGGGACCCTCTCCTACGAGCAGTACTTC,CASSEVWAGTLSYEQYF
TRBD1,TRBV24-1,TRBJ2-1,few,TGTGCCACCGATACCGGGACAGGGTCTTCGGAGCAGTTCTTC,CATDTGTGSSEQFF
TRBD1,TRBV29-1,TRBJ2-7,few,TGCAGCGTGGGACAGGGGATTTTCTACGAGCAGTACTTC,CSVGQGIFYEQYF
-,TRBV24-1,TRBJ2-1,few,TGTGCCACCGAGGATGCACGGGCCTACAATGAGCAGTTCTTC,CATEDARAYNEQFF
-,TRBV7-2,TRBJ2-7,-,TGTGCCAGCAGCTCGGGACAATATGGCTACGAGCAGTACTTC,CASSSGQYGYEQYF
TRBD2,TRBV2,TRBJ2-3,-,TGTGCCAGCCTGCCCCTGCTAGCGGGAGAGGTAGATACGCAGTATTTT,CASLPLLAGEVDTQYF
TRBD2,TRBV20-1,TRBJ2-7,-,TGCAGTGCTAGCTTAAGACTAGCGGGATCCTACGAGCAGTACTTC,CSASLRLAGSYEQYF
TRBD1,TRBV27,TRBJ2-2,few,TGTGCCAGCAGTGAGAGGGGACAGGGGGTTTACACCGGGGAGCTGTTTTTT,CASSERGQGVYTGELFF
TRBD2,TRBV12-3/TRBV12-4,TRBJ2-1,-,TGTGCCAGCCGGGAGGGCCATCGCAATGAGCAGTTCTTC,CASREGHRNEQFF
TRBD2,TRBV5-6,TRBJ2-7,-,TGTGCCAGCAGCACCGGACTAGCGGGAGGGCCCAGGTACGAGCAGTACTTC,CASSTGLAGGPRYEQYF
-,TRBV5-1,TRBJ2-3,few,TGCGCCAGCAGCTTGGCCGGGACGGGTCGCACAGATACGCAGTATTTT,CASSLAGTGRTDTQYF
-,TRBV18,TRBJ1-5,few,TGTGCCAGCTCACCGGAGTCGTTCAATCAGCCCCAGCATTTT,CASSPESFNQPQHF
-,TRBV21-1,TRBJ2-3,few,TGTGCCAGCAGCAAGGGACTGCTTCAGGGGAATTCAGATACGCAGTATTTT,CASSKGLLQGNSDTQYF
-,TRBV5-6,TRBJ2-2,few,TGTGCCAGCTCGAGAGGGCGCGGGGAGCTGTTTTTT,CASSRGRGELFF
TRBD1,TRBV7-2,TRBJ1-1,few,TGTGCCAGCAGCTTTTACCCGGGACAGCCGGTGGTGTTCTTT,CASSFYPGQPVVFF